These 15 T cell receptor beta chains came from one sample sequenced in a study of T-cell memory formation after mild COVID-19 (dated by TCRdb to the early 2020s). Libraries were made using 5' RACE. The sequencer was an Illumina NovaSeq 6000. TCRdb reprocessed the public reads (quality trimming at Q25 with fastp, clone calling with MiXCR) and kept in-frame beta chains. Each entry merges the rows of one CDR3 protein and shows their most common DNA and genes. Present in this sample are about 240,000 distinct CDR3 sequences, roughly 9.4% of which were seen just once. The top ten constitute 20% to 25% of the sample. Sequencing was done on a sample of PBMCs or a T cell subset sorted from them (not recorded which). These receptors were taken from a man between 18 and 29 years old who had mild COVID-19 (a few samples of this study predate the infection). The sample titles of this study are shuffled in the database, so cell type and time point are left out; the donor was told from shared clones.

The chain couples TRBV7-9 to TRBJ2-7, with a possible D match to TRBD1 (6 bases). This CDR3 contains 16 residues. The V end was cut by 5 bases, the J end by 2 bases, with 19 bases between. Germline-derived CDR1 and CDR2 are SEHNR and FQNEAQ (reference sequence). CDR3 nucleotides: TGTGCCAGCAGCAACCAACAGGGAGCAATAACCTACGAGCAGTACTTC. It encodes CASSNQQGAITYEQYF.

This clonotype was found a few times. The chain uses TRBV6-5 and TRBJ2-7; 7 bases agree with TRBD2. The germline CDR1 and CDR2 sequences are MNHEY and SVGAGI. The trim removed 0 bases at V and 2 bases at J, leaving 4 bases unmatched. This CDR3 has 15 residues. The CDR3: CASSYSGGSAYEQYF. The CDR3 DNA reads TGTGCCAGCAGTTACTCCGGGGGGTCTGCCTACGAGCAGTACTTC.

The chain is built from TRBV4-3 and TRBJ2-5; D unclear. The germline CDR1 and CDR2 sequences are LGHNA and YSLEER. V was trimmed by 0 bases and J by 2 bases, leaving 7 bases between them. The CDR3 consists of 14 residues. CDR3 region: CASSQEYSQETQYF. Written as DNA, the CDR3 is TGCGCCAGCAGCCAAGAATACAGTCAAGAGACCCAGTACTTC.

The genes are TRBV9 and TRBJ1-5; D gene ambiguous. CDR1 and CDR2 (germline): SGDLS, YYNGEE. This CDR3 spans 14 amino acids. V lost 2 bases to trimming and J lost 7 bases, with 13 bases between them. The CDR3 DNA reads as TGTGCCAGCAGCGTTGGAGCGTTTCGACAGCCCCAGCATTTT. Protein product: CASSVGAFRQPQHF. The entire variable domain, with the rest obtained from reference TRBV9 and TRBJ1-5, is as follows: DSGVTQTPKHLITATGQRVTLRCSPRSGDLSVYWYQQSLDQGLQFLIQYYNGEERAKGNILERFSAQQFPDLHSELNLSSLELGDSALYFCASSVGAFRQPQHFGDGTRLSIL.

This clonotype has only a few counts. This chain joins TRBV5-1 and TRBJ2-1; 9 bases fit TRBD2. Trimming at V came to 0 bases and at J to 4 bases, leaving 2 bases not matched to a gene. The CDR3 has 15 amino acids. Germline V lookup: CDR1 SGHRS, CDR2 YFSETQ. This CDR3 is CASSLDSGSYNEQFF. CDR3 bases: TGCGCCAGCAGCTTGGATAGCGGGAGTTACAATGAGCAGTTCTTC.

This clonotype has ten or more counts. The chain couples TRBV7-9 to TRBJ2-7; TRBD2 matches at 12 bases. CDR3 length equals 14 residues. Trimming took 6 bases from V and 6 from J; bases not matched to a gene: 6. Germline CDR1 SEHNR, CDR2 FQNEAQ (reference sequence). For the CDR3, the DNA is TGTGCCAGCAGTCCTCCGGGACTAGCGGGCGAGCAGTACGTC. Encoded protein: CASSPPGLAGEQYV.

This clonotype was seen a handful of times. The chain couples TRBV27 to TRBJ2-7; TRBD1 might be the D (6 bases). Germline V gene lookup returns CDR1 MNHEY and CDR2 SMNVEV (reference sequence). CDR3 size: 16 residues. Deletions cut 5 bases from V and 11 bases from J, with 28 bases between. CDR3 in DNA: TGTGCCAGCAGTATTGATCCCAACAGGGCGGTGAACTCGGAGTACTTC. It is translated as CASSIDPNRAVNSEYF.

This clonotype occurred many times. This rearrangement joins TRBV6-4 to TRBJ2-3; D is possibly TRBD2 (5 bases). CDR3 length: 15 residues. V lost 3 bases to trimming and J lost 0 bases, with 10 bases between them. Germline V gene lookup returns CDR1 MRHNA and CDR2 SNTAGT. The CDR3 DNA sequence: TGTGCCAGCAGTGAAGAGGGATCTAGCACAGATACGCAGTATTTT. Translating gives CASSEEGSSTDTQYF.

This clonotype showed up many times. This sequence joins TRBV4-1 and TRBJ1-2; perhaps TRBD1 as D (6 bases). V was cut by 5 bases and J by 4 bases, with 14 bases left in between. CDR1 and CDR2 (germline): MGHRA, YSYEKL. The CDR3 contains 14 residues. CDR3 DNA: TGCGCCAGCAGCTTCGACTGGGGGGCCTATGGCTACACCTTC. Translated: CASSFDWGAYGYTF.

This chain links TRBV4-3 with TRBJ2-3, with TRBD2 as a possible D gene (5 bases). Trimming took 4 bases from V and 0 from J, leaving 14 bases between them. There are 16 residues in the CDR3. Germline CDR1 and CDR2: LGHNA and YSLEER. This CDR3 reads CASSLRLGASTDTQYF. The DNA of the CDR3 is TGCGCCAGCAGCCTTCGACTGGGAGCTAGCACAGATACGCAGTATTTT.

This clonotype has more than one count but fewer than ten. CDR3 coding DNA: TGTGCCAGCTCACCGGGACAGGGCGACTATGGCTACACCTTC. Residues: CASSPGQGDYGYTF. The chain recombines TRBV18 with TRBJ1-2; 9 bases match TRBD1. V trimming: 3 bases; J trimming: 3 bases; junction bases outside the gene matches: 2. The germline CDR1 and CDR2 sequences are KGHSH and LQKENI. The CDR3 has 14 amino acids. Full variable domain (remainder filled in from reference TRBV18 and TRBJ1-2): NAGVMQNPRHLVRRRGQEARLRCSPMKGHSHVYWYRQLPEEGLKFMVYLQKENIIDESGMPKERFSAEFPKEGPSILRIQQVVRGDSAAYFCASSPGQGDYGYTFGSGTRLTVV.

This clonotype was seen a few times. V is TRBV4-1 and J is TRBJ2-1, with D perhaps matching TRBD1 (6 bases). Trimming removed 4 bases from V and 5 bases from J, with 18 bases in between. CDR3 size: 16 residues. The V gene's germline CDR1 is MGHRA and CDR2 YSYEKL. The chain's CDR3 is CASSPHRDTYDNEQFF. As DNA, the CDR3 is TGCGCCAGCAGCCCCCACCGGGACACGTACGACAATGAGCAGTTCTTC.

This clonotype has a handful of counts. The V and J genes are TRBV18 and TRBJ1-5; TRBD1 agrees at 8 bases. The CDR3 sequence is 15 residues long. Germline V gene data show CDR1 as KGHSH and CDR2 as LQKENI. J lost 2 bases, V lost 3 bases, and 3 bases had no gene match. CDR3 DNA sequence: TGTGCCAGCTCACCGCAGACAGGGGGCAATCAGCCCCAGCATTTT. It yields the protein CASSPQTGGNQPQHF.

The table lists this clonotype with a few counts. The CDR3 here is CASSWGAPAAFF. Here the CDR3 DNA reads TGTGCCAGCAGCTGGGGGGCGCCTGCAGCTTTCTTT. The genes are TRBV7-9 and TRBJ1-1, with D possibly being TRBD1 (6 bases). Germline CDR1 reads SEHNR; CDR2 reads FQNEAQ (reference sequence). The CDR3 runs 12 residues. With 4 bases removed from V and 10 bases from J, the gap between germline ends came to 13 bases.

The rearrangement uses TRBV27 and TRBJ2-1; 7 positions match TRBD1. This CDR3 region has 17 residues. Trimming removed 2 bases from V and 4 bases from J; junction bases left unmatched: 11. The V gene's germline CDR1 is MNHEY and CDR2 SMNVEV (reference sequence). The CDR3 is CASSLTGVASPYNEQFF. DNA of the CDR3: TGTGCCAGCAGTTTAACAGGGGTTGCATCCCCATACAATGAGCAGTTCTTC.